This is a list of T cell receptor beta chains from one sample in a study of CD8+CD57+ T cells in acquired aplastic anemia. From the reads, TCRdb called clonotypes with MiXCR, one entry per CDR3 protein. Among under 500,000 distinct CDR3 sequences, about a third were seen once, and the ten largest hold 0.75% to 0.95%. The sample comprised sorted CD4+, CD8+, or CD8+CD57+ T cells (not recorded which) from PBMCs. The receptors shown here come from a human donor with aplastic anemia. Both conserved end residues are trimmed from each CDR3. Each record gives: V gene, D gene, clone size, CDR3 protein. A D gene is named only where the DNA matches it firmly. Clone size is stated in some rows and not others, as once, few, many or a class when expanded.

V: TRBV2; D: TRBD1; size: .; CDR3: ASKIHRDRGGNAEAF
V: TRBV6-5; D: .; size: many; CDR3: ASATTSYEQY
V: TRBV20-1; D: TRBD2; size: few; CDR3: SARGLAGGTFYEQY
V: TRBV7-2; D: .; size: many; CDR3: ASSFGRVNT
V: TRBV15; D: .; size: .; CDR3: ATSRDWDTLDEQY
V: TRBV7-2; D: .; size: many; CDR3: ASSEDINSPLH
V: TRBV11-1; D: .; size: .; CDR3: ASSRREFSGEQF
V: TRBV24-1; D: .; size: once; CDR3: AGAGPGELF
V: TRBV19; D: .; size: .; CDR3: ASGPPAHYGYT
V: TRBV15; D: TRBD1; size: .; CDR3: ATSRWTGGPWGNEQF
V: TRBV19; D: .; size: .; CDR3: ASSADSVYSEQF
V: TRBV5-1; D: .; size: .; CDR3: ASSPPYSRYEQY
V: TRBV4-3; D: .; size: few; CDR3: ASSQDAPGQNSPLH
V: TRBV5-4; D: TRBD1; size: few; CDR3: ASSLQRQGQQY
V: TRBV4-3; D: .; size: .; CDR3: ASSRDYSNQPQH
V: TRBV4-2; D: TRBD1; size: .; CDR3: ASSNSPGTGIDEQY
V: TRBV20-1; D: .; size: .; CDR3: SATTAGWSGEQF
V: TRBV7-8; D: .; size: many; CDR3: ASSLGSRDYGYT
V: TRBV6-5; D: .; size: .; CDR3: ASSYIREAQPQH
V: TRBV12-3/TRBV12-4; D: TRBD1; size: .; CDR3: ASSLRQGVRETQY
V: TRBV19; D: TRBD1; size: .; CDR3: ASRETGANAGELF
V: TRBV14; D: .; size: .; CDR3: ASSQDLTTGRNYGYT
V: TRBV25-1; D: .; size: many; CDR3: ASSEMTGPIDLGTYGYT
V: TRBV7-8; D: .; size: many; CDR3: ASSLESGGTEAF
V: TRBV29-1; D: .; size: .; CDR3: SVSLMAPYEQY
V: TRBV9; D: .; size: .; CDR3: ASSSREDEQF
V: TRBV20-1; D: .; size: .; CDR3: SARALAKTYNEQF
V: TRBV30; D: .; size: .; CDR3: AWSVIAGVGGYT
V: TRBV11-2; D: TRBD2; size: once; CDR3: GSSLNSGYYNEQF
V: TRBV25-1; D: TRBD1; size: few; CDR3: ASSSGGTLNSPLH
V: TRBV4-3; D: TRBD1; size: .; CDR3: ASSHVQGAGDEQF
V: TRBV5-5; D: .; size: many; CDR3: ASSLALVGYT
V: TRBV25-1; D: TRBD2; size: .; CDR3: ASRMTSGGYEQY
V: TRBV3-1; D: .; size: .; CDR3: ASSPGGEGYT
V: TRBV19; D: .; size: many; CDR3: ASSMQRINSPLH
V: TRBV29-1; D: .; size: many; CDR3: SVVRSEHYEQY
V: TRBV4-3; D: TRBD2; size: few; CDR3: ASSQEVGGFHEQY